This T cell receptor (beta chain) comes out of a study of tumor and adjacent non-tumor tissue in lung cancer. This CDR3 region has 17 residues. Germline-derived CDR1 and CDR2 are MNHEY and SVGAGI. Concerning this clonotype itself: A clone one base away is much larger, so this may be a read error.

TCRbeta libraries were built with three rounds of nested PCR, modified from ARM-PCR. Via MiXCR, TCRdb re-called the multiplex PCR reads, giving one row per CDR3 protein. This sample has 60,000 or so distinct CDR3 sequences, with over 60% found just once. The template was RNA from unsorted bulk tissue. The normal lung tissue was taken more than 3 cm from the tumor edge. The rearrangement links TRBV6-5 to TRBJ2-7; 8 bases map to TRBD1. The specimen sequenced was distant non-tumor lung tissue. The receptor was isolated from a man aged 65 to 85 with non-small cell lung cancer. The CDR3 DNA reads as TGTCCCAGCAGTAAACTCCCACCCGGACAGGGACCCTACGAGCAGTACTTC. Translation: CPSSKLPPGQGPYEQYF.